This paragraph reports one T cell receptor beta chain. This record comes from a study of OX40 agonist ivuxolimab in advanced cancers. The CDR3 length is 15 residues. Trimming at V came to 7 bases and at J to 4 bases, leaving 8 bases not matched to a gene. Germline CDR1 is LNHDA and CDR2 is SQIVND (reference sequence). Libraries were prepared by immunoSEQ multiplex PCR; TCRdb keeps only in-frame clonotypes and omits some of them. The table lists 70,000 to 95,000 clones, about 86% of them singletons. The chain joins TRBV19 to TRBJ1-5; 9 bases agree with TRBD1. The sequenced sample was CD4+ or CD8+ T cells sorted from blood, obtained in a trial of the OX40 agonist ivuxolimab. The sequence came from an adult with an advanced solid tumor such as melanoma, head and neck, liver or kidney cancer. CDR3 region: CASIPGQGLNQPQHF. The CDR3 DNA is TGTGCCAGTATTCCGGGACAGGGACTTAATCAGCCCCAGCATTTT.